This T cell receptor (beta chain) was captured by sequencing in a study of blood T cells in healthy people across ages. Regarding the study as a whole: Greater diversity and more naive CD4+ cells were seen in long-lived donors than in aged donors. Considered underestimates were the diversity estimates obtained from one million T cells. The study found TCR beta diversity correlated strongly with naive T cell percentage.

This clonotype was recorded a few times. Its antigen remains unknown. Primed by a sample-barcoded 5' primer and a J-beta primer mix, a second PCR proceeded for about 6 to 12 cycles. TCRdb reprocessed the 5' RACE reads with MiXCR, giving one entry per CDR3 protein. The data hold some 900,000 distinct CDR3 sequences, with roughly 52% observed a single time. This CDR3 has 14 residues. Trimming cost V 1 base and J 4 bases, with 14 bases left between them. Germline-derived CDR1 and CDR2 are DFQATT and SNEGSKA (reference sequence). This rearrangement joins TRBV20-1 to TRBJ2-7; D ambiguous. The sequencing sample was made of blood. This sequence originates from a man younger than 40 in good health. The CDR3 sequence is CSARVSATTYEQYF. The CDR3 bases are TGCAGTGCTAGAGTTTCCGCCACCACTTACGAGCAGTACTTC.